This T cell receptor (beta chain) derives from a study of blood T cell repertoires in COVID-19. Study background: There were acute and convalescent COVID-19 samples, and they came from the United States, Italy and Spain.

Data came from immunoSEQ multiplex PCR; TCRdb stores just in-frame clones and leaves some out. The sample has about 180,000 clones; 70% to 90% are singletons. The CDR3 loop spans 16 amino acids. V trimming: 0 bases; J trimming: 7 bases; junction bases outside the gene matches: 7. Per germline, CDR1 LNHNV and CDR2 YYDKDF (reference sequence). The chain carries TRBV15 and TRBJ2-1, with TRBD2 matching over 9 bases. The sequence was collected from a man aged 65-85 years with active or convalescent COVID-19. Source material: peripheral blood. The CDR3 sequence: CATSRDWRGGRNEQFF. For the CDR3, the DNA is TGTGCCACCAGCAGAGATTGGCGGGGGGGCAGGAATGAGCAGTTCTTC.